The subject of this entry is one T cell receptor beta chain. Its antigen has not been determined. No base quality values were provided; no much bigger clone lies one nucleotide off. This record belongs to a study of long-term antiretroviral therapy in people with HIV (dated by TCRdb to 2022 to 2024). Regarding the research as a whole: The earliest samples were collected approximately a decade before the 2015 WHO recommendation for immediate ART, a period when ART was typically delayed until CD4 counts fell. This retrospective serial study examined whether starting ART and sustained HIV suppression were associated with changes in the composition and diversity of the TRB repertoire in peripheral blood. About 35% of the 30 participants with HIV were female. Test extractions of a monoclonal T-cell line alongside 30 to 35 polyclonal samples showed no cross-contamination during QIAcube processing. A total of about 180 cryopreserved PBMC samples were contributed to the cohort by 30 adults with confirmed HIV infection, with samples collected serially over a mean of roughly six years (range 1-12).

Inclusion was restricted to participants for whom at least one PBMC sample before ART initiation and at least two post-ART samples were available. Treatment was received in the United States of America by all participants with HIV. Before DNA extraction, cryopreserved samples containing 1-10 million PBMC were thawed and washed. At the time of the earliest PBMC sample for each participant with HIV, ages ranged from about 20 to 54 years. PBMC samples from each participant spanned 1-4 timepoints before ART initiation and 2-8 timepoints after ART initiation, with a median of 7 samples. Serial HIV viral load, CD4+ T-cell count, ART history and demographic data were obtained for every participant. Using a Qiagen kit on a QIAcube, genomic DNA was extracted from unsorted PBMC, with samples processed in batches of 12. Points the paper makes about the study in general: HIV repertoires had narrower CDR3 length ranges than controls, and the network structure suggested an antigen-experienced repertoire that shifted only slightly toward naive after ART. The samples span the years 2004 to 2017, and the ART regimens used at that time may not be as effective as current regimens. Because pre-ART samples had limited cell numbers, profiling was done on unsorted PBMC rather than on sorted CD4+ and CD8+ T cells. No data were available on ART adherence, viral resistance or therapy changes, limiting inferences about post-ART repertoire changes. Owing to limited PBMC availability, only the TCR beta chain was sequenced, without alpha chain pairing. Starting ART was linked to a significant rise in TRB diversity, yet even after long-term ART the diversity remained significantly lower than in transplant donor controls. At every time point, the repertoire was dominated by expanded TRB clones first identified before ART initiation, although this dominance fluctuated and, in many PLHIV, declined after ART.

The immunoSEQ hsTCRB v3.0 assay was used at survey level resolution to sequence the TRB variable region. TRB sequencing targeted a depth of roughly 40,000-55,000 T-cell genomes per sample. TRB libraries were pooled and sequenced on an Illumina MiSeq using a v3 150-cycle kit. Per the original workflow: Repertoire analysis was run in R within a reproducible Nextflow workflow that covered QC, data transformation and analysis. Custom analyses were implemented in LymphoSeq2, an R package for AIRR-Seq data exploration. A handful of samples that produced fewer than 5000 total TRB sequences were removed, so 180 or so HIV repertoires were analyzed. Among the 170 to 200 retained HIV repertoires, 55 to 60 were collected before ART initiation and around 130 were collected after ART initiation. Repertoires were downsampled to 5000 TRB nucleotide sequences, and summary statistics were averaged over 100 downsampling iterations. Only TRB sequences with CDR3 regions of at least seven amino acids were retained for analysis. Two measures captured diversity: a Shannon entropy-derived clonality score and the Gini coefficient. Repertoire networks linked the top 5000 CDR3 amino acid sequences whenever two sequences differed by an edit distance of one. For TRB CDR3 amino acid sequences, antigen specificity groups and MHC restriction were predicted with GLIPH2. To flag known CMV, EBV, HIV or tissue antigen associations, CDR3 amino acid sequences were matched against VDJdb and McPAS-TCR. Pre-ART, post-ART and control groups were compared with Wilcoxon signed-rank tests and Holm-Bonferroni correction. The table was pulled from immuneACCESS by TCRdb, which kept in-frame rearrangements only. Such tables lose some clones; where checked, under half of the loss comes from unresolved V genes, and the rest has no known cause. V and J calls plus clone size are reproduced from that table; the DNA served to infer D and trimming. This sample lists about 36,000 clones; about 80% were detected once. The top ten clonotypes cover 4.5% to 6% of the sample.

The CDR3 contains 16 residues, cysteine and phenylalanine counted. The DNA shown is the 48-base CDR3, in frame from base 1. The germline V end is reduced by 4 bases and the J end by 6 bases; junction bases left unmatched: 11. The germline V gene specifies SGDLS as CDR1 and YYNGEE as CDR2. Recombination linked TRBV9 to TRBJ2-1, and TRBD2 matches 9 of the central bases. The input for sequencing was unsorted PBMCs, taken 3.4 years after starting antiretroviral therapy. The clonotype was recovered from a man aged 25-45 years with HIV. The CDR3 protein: CASSSPLAGVGNEQFF. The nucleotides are TGTGCCAGCAGCTCCCCCTTAGCGGGAGTGGGCAATGAGCAGTTCTTC.